Listed below are T cell receptor beta chains from one sample, sequenced in a study of T cell repertoires in cytomegalovirus infection. Antigens for these TCRs are unknown. One entry per CDR3 protein results from TCRdb running MiXCR on the reads. The table records 750,000 to 900,000 distinct CDR3 sequences, 25% to 30% of them present only once. Sequencing was performed on cultured CD8+ T cells from PBMCs, taken from culture after CMV antigen stimulation. The receptors were gathered from a human donor in good health (CMV status not recorded). Some clones in this sample may be carry-over from other donors' samples. Both conserved end residues are part of each CDR3. The D gene is left open where the match is weak. Only part of the rows carry a size: once, few, many, or a class if the clone is expanded.

j_call clone_size d_call v_call cdr3_aa cdr3_nt
TRBJ2-7 NA TRBD2 TRBV20-1 CTPLLRGATLRSYEQYF TGCACTCCCCTTTTGCGGGGGGCTACTCTTCGCTCCTACGAGCAGTACTTC
TRBJ2-3 NA NA TRBV7-8 CASSLDASEADTQYF TGTGCCAGCAGCTTAGATGCTAGCGAGGCAGATACGCAGTATTTT
TRBJ1-5 NA NA TRBV6-2/TRBV6-3 CASSYTPGYGQPQHF TGTGCCAGCAGTTACACCCCAGGGTATGGGCAGCCCCAGCATTTT
TRBJ2-1 few TRBD1 TRBV7-6 CASSSKRGDRGRVDEQFF TGTGCCAGCAGCTCCAAAAGGGGCGACAGGGGGCGGGTAGATGAGCAGTTCTTC
TRBJ2-5 NA NA TRBV7-9 CASSPPGVGQETQYF TGTGCCAGCAGCCCGCCGGGGGTGGGTCAAGAGACCCAGTACTTC
TRBJ2-2 NA NA TRBV12-5 CASGLVLGDQYSGPNTGELFF TGTGCTAGTGGTTTGGTACTTGGAGACCAATACAGTGGGCCGAACACCGGGGAGCTGTTTTTT
TRBJ2-5 NA NA TRBV12-3/TRBV12-4 CASSPRLARETQYF TGTGCCAGCAGCCCCCGACTGGCGAGGGAGACCCAGTACTTC
TRBJ1-5 NA NA TRBV19 CASSMGMAQNQSQHF TGTGCCAGTAGTATGGGGATGGCACAAAATCAGTCCCAGCATTTT
TRBJ2-2 many NA TRBV7-9 CASSLILAGYTGELFF TGTGCCAGCAGCTTAATACTGGCAGGGTACACCGGGGAGCTGTTTTTT
TRBJ2-3 NA TRBD2 TRBV15 CATSRDAGVSDTQYF TGTGCCACCAGCAGAGATGCGGGGGTTTCAGATACGCAGTATTTT
TRBJ2-1 NA NA TRBV5-4 CASTFRGGNEQFF TGTGCCAGCACTTTCAGGGGGGGGAATGAGCAGTTCTTC
TRBJ2-1 few NA TRBV6-1 CASRTQISRVPSPPYNEQFF TGTGCCAGCAGGACTCAAATCTCCAGGGTGCCTTCCCCACCCTACAATGAGCAGTTCTTC
TRBJ2-1 few NA TRBV19 CASSTLSGGSHYNEQFF TGTGCCAGTAGTACACTTAGTGGGGGGAGCCACTACAATGAGCAGTTCTTC
TRBJ1-1 many NA TRBV7-2 CASSLATGRTEAFF TGTGCCAGCAGCTTAGCCACAGGGAGGACTGAAGCTTTCTTT
TRBJ1-2 NA NA TRBV6-8 CARQGPGYTF TGTGCCAGACAGGGTCCTGGCTACACCTTC
TRBJ2-1 few NA TRBV20-1 CSARDPPYNEQFF TGCAGTGCTAGAGATCCACCGTACAATGAGCAGTTCTTC
TRBJ2-1 NA NA TRBV9 CASSVDQSIYNEQFF TGTGCCAGCAGCGTAGACCAGAGTATCTACAATGAGCAGTTCTTC
TRBJ2-1 few NA TRBV9 CASSASGGSNNEQFF TGTGCCAGCAGCGCGTCCGGAGGCAGCAACAATGAGCAGTTCTTC